This T cell receptor beta chain was recorded in a study of radiation and T cells in renal cell carcinoma. Study details: Nephrectomy followed 15 Gy stereotactic body radiation by 4 weeks.

Of note for this clone: As yet, its antigen is unknown.

Time point described: blood 2 weeks post-SBRT. Described treatment: 15 Gy SBRT to primary tumor, nephrectomy 4 weeks later. Radiation-treated patients gave blood at baseline, week 2 and week 4. Overall study results and limits: No pretreatment tumor biopsies were available for baseline clonotypes. Top tumor clonotypes rose in blood 2 weeks post-radiation, then contracted.

Libraries were prepared by immunoSEQ multiplex PCR; TCRdb keeps only in-frame clonotypes and omits some of them. This table has 95,000 to 150,000 clones, about 81% appearing once. Trimming took 4 bases from V and 3 from J, leaving 10 bases between them. Germline values: CDR1 GTSNPN, CDR2 SVGIG (reference sequence). The CDR3 sequence is 13 residues long. V gene TRBV30 combines with J gene TRBJ2-1; possibly TRBD2 for D (5 bases). This sample comprised blood, obtained from a patient whose treatment included radiotherapy and nephrectomy. The receptor was derived from a man in his fifties with renal cell carcinoma. CDR3 amino acids: CAWNLGVYNEQFF. The CDR3, as DNA: TGTGCCTGGAACCTGGGAGTCTACAATGAGCAGTTCTTC.